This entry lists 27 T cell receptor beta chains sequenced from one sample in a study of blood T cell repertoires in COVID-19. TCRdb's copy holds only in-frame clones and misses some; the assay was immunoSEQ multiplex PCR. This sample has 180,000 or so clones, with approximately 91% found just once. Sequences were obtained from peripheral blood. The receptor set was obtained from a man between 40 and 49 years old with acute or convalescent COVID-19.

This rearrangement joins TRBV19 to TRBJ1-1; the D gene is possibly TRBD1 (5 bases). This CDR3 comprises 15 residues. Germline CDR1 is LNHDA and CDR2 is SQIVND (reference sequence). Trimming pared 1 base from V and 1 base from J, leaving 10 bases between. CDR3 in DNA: TGTGCCAGTAGTATAGGATACAGGTCGAACACTGAAGCTTTCTTT. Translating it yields CASSIGYRSNTEAFF.

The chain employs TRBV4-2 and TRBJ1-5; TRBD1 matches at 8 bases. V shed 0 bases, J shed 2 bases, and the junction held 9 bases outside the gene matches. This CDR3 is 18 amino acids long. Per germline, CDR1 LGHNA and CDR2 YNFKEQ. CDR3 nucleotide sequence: TGTGCCAGCAGCCAAGACATAGGGGAGACAGGGGGCAATCAGCCCCAGCATTTT. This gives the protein CASSQDIGETGGNQPQHF.

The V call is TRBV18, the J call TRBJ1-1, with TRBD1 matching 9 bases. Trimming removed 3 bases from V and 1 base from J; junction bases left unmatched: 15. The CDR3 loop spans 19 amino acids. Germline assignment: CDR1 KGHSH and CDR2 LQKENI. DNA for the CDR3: TGTGCCAGCTCACCTTTACCGGGACAGGGATCCAGGGGGAACACTGAAGCTTTCTTT. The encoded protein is CASSPLPGQGSRGNTEAFF.

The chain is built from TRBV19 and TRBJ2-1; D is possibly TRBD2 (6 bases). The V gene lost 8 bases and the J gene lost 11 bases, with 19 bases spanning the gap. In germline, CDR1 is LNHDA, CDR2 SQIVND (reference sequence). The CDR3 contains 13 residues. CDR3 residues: CASGLYLEGKQFF. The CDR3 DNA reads TGTGCCAGTGGCCTTTACCTGGAGGGGAAGCAGTTCTTC.

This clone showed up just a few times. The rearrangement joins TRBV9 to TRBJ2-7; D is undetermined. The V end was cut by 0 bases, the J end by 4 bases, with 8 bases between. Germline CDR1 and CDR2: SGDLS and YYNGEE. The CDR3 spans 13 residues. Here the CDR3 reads CASSVGPRYEQYF. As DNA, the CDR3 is TGTGCCAGCAGCGTAGGCCCCAGGTACGAGCAGTACTTC.

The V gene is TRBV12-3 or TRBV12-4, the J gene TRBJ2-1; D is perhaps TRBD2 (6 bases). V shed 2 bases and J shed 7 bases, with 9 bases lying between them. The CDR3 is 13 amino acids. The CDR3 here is CASSLRAGNEQFF. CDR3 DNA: TGTGCCAGCAGTTTAAGGGCGGGGAATGAGCAGTTCTTC.

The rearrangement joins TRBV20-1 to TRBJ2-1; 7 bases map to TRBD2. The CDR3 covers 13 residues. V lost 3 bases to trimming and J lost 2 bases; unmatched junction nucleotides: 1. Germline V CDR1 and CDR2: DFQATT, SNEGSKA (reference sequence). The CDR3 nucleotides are TGCAGTGCTAGTGCGGGGGCCTACAATGAGCAGTTCTTC. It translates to CSASAGAYNEQFF.

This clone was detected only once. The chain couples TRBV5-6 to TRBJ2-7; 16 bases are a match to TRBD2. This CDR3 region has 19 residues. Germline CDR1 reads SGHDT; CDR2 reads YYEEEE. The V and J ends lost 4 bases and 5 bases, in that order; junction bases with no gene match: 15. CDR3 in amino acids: CASSSWGLAGGPVIHEQYF. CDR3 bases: TGTGCCAGCAGCAGCTGGGGACTAGCGGGGGGGCCGGTGATCCACGAGCAGTACTTC.

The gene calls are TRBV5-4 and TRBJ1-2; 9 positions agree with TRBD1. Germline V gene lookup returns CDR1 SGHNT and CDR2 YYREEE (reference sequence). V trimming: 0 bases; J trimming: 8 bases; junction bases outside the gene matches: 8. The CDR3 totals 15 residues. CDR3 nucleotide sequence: TGTGCCAGCAGCTTGGAAATACAGGGGGCGAAGGGCTACACCTTC. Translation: CASSLEIQGAKGYTF. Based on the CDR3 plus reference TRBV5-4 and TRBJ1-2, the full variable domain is ETGVTQSPTHLIKTRGQQVTLRCSSQSGHNTVSWYQQALGQGPQFIFQYYREEENGRGNFPPRFSGLQFPNYSSELNVNALELDDSALYLCASSLEIQGAKGYTFGSGTRLTVV.

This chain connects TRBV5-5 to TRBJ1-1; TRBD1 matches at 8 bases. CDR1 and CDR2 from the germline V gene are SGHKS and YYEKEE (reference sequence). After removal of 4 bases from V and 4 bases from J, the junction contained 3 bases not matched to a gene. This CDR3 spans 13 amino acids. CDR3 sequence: CASSPDRVTEAFF. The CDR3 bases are TGTGCCAGCAGCCCGGACAGGGTCACTGAAGCTTTCTTT. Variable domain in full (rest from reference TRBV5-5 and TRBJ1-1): DAGVTQSPTHLIKTRGQQVTLRCSPISGHKSVSWYQQVLGQGPQFIFQYYEKEERGRGNFPDRFSARQFPNYSSELNVNALLLGDSALYLCASSPDRVTEAFFGQGTRLTVV.

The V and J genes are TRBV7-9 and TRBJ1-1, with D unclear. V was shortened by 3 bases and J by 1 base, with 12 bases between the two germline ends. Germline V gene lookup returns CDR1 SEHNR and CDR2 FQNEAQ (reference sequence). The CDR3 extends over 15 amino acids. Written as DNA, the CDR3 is TGTGCCAGCAGCTTGGGTTTGGGGAGGAACACTGAAGCTTTCTTT. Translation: CASSLGLGRNTEAFF. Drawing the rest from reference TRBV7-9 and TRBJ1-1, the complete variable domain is DTGVSQNPRHKITKRGQNVTFRCDPISEHNRLYWYRQTLGQGPEFLTYFQNEAQLEKSRLLSDRFSAERPKGSFSTLEIQRTEQGDSAMYLCASSLGLGRNTEAFFGQGTRLTVV.

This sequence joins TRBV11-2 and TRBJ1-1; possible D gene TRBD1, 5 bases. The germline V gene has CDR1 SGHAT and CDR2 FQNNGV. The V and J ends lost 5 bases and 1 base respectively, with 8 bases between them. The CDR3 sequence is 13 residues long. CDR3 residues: CASSPQGNTEAFF. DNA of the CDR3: TGTGCCAGCAGCCCCCAGGGGAACACTGAAGCTTTCTTT.

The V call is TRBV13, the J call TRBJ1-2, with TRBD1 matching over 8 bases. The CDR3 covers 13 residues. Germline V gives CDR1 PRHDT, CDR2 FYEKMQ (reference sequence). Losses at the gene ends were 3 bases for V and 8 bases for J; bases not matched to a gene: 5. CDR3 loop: CASSFGQGEGYTF. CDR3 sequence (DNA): TGTGCCAGCAGCTTCGGACAGGGAGAAGGCTACACCTTC. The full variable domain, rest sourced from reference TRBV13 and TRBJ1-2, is AAGVIQSPRHLIKEKRETATLKCYPIPRHDTVYWYQQGPGQDPQFLISFYEKMQSDKGSIPDRFSAQQFSDYHSELNMSSLELGDSALYFCASSFGQGEGYTFGSGTRLTVV.

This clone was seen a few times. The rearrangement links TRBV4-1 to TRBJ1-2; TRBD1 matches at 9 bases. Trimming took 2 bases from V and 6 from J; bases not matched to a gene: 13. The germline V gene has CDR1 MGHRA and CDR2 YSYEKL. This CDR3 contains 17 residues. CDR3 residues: CASSQRPLGTGLDGYTF. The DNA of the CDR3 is TGCGCCAGCAGCCAAAGGCCTCTTGGGACAGGGCTCGATGGCTACACCTTC.

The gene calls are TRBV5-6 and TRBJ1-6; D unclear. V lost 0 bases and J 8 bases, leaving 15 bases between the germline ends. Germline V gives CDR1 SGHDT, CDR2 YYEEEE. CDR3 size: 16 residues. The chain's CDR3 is CASSLERRRAYSPLHF. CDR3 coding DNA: TGTGCCAGCAGCTTGGAGCGCCGGAGGGCATATTCACCCCTCCACTTT. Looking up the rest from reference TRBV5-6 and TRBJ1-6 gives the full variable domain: DAGVTQSPTHLIKTRGQQVTLRCSPKSGHDTVSWYQQALGQGPQFIFQYYEEEERQRGNFPDRFSGHQFPNYSSELNVNALLLGDSALYLCASSLERRRAYSPLHFGNGTRLTVT.

The CDR3 nucleotides read TGTGCCACCAGCAGAGATTCTCGCAATGAGCAGTTCTTC. Translated: CATSRDSRNEQFF. The rearrangement joins TRBV15 to TRBJ2-1; no firm D call. The germline gives CDR1 LNHNV, CDR2 YYDKDF (reference sequence). V was trimmed by 0 bases and J by 6 bases, leaving 6 bases between them. The CDR3 has 13 amino acids.

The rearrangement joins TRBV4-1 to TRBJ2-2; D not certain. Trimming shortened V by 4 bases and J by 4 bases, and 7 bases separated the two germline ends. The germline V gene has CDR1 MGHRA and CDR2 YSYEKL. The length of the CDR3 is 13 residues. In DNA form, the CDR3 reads TGCGCCAGCAGCCTCCTAAGCACCGGGGAGCTGTTTTTT. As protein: CASSLLSTGELFF.

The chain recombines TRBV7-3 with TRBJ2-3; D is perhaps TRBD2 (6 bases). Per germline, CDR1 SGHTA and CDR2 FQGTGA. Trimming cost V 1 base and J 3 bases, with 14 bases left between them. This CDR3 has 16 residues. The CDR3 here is CASSLRPWGDTDTQYF. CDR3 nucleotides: TGTGCCAGCAGCTTAAGGCCTTGGGGGGATACAGATACGCAGTATTTT.

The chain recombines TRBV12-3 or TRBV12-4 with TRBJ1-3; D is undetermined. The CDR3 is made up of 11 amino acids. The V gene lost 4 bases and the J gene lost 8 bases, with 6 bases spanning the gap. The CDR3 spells CASSSMDTIYF. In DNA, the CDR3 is TGTGCCAGCAGTTCTATGGACACCATATATTTT.

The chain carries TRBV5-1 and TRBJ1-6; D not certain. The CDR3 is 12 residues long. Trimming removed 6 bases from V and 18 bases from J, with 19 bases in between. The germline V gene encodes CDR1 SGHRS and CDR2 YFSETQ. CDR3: CASTLRESFTHF. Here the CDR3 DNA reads TGCGCCAGCACACTCCGGGAGTCATTCACCCACTTT. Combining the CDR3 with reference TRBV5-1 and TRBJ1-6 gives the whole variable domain KAGVTQTPRYLIKTRGQQVTLSCSPISGHRSVSWYQQTPGQGLQFLFEYFSETQRNKGNFPGRFSGRQFSNSRSEMNVSTLELGDSALYLCASTLRESFTHFGNGTRLTVT.

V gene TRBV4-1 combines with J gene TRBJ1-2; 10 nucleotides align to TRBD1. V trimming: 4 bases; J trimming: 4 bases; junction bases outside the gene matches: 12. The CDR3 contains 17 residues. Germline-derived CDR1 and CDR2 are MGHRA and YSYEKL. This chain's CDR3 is CASSPRDRGQRSYGYTF. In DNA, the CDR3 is TGCGCCAGCAGCCCCCGGGACAGGGGCCAACGGTCCTATGGCTACACCTTC.

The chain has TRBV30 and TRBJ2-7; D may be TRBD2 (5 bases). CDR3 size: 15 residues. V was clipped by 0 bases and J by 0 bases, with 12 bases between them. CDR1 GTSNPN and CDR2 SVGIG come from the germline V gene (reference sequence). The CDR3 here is CAWSVNTGYSYEQYF. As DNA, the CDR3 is TGTGCCTGGAGTGTAAATACGGGATACTCCTACGAGCAGTACTTC.

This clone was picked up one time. CDR3 sequence (DNA): TGTGCCAGCAGTCTTTCAGGGGAGCAGTACTTC. As protein: CASSLSGEQYF. The chain uses TRBV5-5 and TRBJ2-7; TRBD1 is a possible D gene (5 bases). The V gene lost 5 bases and the J gene lost 7 bases, with 10 bases spanning the gap. CDR1 is SGHKS, CDR2 YYEKEE, per germline (reference sequence). The CDR3 has 11 residues.

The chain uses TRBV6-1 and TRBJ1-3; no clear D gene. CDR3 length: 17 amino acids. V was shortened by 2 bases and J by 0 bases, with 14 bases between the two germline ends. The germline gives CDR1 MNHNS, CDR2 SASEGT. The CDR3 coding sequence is TGTGCCAGCAGTGAATCCCAGGCCGCACCCTCTGGAAACACCATATATTTT. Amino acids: CASSESQAAPSGNTIYF.

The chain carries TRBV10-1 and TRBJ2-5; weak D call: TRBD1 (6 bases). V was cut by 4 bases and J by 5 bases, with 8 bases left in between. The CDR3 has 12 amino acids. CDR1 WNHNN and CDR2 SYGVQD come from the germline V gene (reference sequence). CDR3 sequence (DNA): TGCGCCAGCAGTGGGCAGGGGGAGACCCAGTACTTC. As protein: CASSGQGETQYF.

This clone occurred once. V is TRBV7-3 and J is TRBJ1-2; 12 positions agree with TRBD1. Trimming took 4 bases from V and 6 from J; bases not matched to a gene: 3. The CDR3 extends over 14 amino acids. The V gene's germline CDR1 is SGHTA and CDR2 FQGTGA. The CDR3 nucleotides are TGTGCCAGCAGCTCCGGGACAGGGGGCCATGGCTACACCTTC. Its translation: CASSSGTGGHGYTF.

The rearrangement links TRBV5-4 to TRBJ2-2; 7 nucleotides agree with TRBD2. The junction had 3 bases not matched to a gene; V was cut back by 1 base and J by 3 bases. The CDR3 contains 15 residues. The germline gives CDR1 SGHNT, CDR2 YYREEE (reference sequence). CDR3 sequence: CASSLWGGDTGELFF. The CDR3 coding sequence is TGTGCCAGCAGCTTGTGGGGGGGTGACACCGGGGAGCTGTTTTTT.